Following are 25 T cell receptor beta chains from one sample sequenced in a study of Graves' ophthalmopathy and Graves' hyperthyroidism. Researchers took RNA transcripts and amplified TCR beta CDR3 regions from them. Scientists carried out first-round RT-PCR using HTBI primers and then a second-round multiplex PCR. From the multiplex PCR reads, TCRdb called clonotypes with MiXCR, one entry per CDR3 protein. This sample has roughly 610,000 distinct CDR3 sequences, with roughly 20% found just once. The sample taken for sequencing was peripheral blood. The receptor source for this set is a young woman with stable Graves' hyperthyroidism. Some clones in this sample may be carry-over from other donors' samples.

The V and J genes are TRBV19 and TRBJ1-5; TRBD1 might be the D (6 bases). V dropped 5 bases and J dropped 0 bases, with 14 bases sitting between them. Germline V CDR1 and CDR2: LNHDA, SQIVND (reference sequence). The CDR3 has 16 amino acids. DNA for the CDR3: TGTGCCAGTAGTTCAAAATGGACAGTTAGCAATCAGCCCCAGCATTTT. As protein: CASSSKWTVSNQPQHF.

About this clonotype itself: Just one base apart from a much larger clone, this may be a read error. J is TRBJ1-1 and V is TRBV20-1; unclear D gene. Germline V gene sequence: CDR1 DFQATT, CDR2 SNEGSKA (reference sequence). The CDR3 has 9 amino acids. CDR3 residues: CRAPNEAFF. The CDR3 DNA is TGCAGAGCTCCCAATGAAGCTTTCTTT.

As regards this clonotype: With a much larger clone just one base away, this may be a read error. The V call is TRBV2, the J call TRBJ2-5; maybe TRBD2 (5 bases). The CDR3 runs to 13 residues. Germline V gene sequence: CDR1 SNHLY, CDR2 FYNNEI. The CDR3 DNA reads TGTGCCAAATCCCGTGGTAGTGGGGAGACCCGGTACTTC. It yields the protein CAKSRGSGETRYF.

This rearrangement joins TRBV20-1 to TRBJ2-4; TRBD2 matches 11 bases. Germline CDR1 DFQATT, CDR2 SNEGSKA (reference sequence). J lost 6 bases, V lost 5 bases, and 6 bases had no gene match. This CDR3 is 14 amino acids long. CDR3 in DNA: TGCAGTGCTTTACTAGCGGGGGCCCTAAACATTCAGTACTTC. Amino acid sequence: CSALLAGALNIQYF.

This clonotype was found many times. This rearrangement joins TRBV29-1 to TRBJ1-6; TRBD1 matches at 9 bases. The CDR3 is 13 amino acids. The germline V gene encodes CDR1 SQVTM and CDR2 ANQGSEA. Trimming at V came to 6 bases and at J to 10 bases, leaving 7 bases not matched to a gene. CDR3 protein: CSVATGGDSPLHF. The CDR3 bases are TGCAGCGTCGCTACAGGGGGCGACTCACCCCTCCACTTT.

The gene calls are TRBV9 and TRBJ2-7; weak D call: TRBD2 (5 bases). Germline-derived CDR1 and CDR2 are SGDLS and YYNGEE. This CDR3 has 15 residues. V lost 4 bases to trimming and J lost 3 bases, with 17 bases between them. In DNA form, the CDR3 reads TGTGCCAGCAGCATCGGCAGCGGAGTCCACTACGAGCAGTACTTC. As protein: CASSIGSGVHYEQYF.

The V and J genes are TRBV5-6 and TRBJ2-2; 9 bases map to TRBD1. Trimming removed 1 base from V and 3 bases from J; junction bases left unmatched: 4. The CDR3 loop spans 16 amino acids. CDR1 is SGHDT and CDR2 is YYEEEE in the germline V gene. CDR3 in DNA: TGTGCCAGCAGCTTGTCACAGGGGGCATACACCGGGGAGCTGTTTTTT. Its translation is CASSLSQGAYTGELFF.

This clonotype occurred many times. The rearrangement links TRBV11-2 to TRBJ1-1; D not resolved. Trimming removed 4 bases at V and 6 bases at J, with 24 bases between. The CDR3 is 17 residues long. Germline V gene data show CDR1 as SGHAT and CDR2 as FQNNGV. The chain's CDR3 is CASSSLDLRRSSPEAFF. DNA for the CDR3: TGTGCCAGCAGCTCGCTGGACCTGAGACGAAGCAGTCCTGAAGCTTTCTTT. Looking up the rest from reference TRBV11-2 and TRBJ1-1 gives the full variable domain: EAGVAQSPRYKIIEKRQSVAFWCNPISGHATLYWYQQILGQGPKLLIQFQNNGVVDDSQLPKDRFSAERLKGVDSTLKIQPAKLEDSAVYLCASSSLDLRRSSPEAFFGQGTRLTVV.

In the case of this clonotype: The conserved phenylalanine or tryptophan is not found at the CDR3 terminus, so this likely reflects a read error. The CDR3 loop reads CASSDGYQETQYS. The CDR3 DNA reads as TGTGCCAGCAGTGACGGGTACCAAGAGACCCAGTACTCC. This sequence joins TRBV6-1 and TRBJ2-5; unclear D gene. The CDR3 runs to 13 residues. CDR1 is MNHNS and CDR2 is SASEGT in the germline V gene. The germline V and J ends were trimmed by 3 bases and 0 bases, with 5 bases remaining between them.

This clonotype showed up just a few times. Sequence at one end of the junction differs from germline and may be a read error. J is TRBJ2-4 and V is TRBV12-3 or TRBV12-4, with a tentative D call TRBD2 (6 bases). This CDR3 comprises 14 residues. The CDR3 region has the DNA TGTGCCTGCAGCCCGGAGGGGACCAAAAACATTAAGTACTTC. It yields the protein CACSPEGTKNIKYF.

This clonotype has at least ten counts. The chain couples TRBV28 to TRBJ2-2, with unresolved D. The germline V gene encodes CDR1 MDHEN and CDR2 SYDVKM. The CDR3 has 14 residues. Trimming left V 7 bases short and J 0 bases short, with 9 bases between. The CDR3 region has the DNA TGTGCCAGCAATACCGAACCGAACACCGGGGAGCTGTTTTTT. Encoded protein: CASNTEPNTGELFF.

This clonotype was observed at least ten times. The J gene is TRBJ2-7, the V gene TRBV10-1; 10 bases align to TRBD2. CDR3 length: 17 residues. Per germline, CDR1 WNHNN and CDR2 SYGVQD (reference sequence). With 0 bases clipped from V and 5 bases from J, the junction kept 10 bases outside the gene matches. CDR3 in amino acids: CASSESRPSGSGNEQYF. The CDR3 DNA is TGCGCCAGCAGTGAGTCGAGGCCTAGCGGGAGTGGGAACGAGCAGTACTTC.

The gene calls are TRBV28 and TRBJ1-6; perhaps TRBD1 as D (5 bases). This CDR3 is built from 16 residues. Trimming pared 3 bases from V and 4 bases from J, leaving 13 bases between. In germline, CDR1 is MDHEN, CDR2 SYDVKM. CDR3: CASSFSSDRYNSPLHF. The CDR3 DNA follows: TGTGCCAGCAGTTTCTCCTCCGACAGATATAATTCACCCCTCCACTTT.

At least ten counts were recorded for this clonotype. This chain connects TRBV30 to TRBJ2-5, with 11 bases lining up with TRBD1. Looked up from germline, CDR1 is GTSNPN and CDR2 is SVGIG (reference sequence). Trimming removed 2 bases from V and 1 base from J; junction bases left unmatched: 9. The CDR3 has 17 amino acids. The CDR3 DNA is TGTGCCTGGAGTCTCAGGGGACAGGGGGGCCTCCAAGAGACCCAGTACTTC. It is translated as CAWSLRGQGGLQETQYF. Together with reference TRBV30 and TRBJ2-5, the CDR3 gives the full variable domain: SQTIHQWPATLVQPVGSPLSLECTVEGTSNPNLYWYRQAAGRGLQLLFYSVGIGQISSEVPQNLSASRPQDRQFILSSKKLLLSDSGFYLCAWSLRGQGGLQETQYFGPGTRLLVL.

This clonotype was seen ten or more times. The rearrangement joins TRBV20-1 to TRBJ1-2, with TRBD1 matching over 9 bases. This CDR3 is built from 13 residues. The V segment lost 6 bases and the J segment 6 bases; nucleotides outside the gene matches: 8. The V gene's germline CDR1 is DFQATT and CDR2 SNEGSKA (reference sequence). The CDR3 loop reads CSAKTGGPNGYTF. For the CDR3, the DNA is TGCAGTGCAAAAACAGGGGGCCCCAATGGCTACACCTTC.

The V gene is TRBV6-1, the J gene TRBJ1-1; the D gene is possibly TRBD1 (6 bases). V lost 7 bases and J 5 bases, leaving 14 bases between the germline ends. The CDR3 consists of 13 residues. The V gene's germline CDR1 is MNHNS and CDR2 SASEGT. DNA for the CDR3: TGTGCCAGCAACGGGGGGCGGCAAACTGAAGCTTTCTTT. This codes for CASNGGRQTEAFF.

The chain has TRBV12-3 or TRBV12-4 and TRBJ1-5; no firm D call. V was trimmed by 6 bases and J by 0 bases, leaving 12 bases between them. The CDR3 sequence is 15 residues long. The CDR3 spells CASSPEENSNQPQHF. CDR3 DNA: TGTGCCAGCAGCCCGGAAGAAAATAGCAATCAGCCCCAGCATTTT.

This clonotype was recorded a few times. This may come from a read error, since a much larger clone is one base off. DNA for the CDR3: TGCAGCGCCTCGGGGCGACGGGGCACTGAAGCTTGCTTT. Its translation: CSASGRRGTEACF. The chain joins TRBV29-1 to TRBJ1-1; tentative D call: TRBD1 (5 bases). The CDR3 runs 13 residues. The V gene's germline CDR1 is SQVTM and CDR2 ANQGSEA.

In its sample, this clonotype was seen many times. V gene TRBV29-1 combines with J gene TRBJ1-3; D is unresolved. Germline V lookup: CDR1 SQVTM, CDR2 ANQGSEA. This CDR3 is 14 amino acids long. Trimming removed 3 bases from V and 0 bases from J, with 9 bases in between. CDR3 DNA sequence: TGCAGCGTTGACGATCGGGTCTCTGGAAACACCATATATTTT. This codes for CSVDDRVSGNTIYF.

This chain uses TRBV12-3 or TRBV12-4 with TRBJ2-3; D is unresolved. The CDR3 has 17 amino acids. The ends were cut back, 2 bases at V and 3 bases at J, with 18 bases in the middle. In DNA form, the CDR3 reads TGTGCCAGCAGTTTAAAGATCGCCCTCGAAAGTACAGATACGCAGTATTTT. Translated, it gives CASSLKIALESTDTQYF.

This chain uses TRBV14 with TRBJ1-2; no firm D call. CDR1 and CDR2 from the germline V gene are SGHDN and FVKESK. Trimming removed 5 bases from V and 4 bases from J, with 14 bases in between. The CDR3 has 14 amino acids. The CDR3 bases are TGTGCCAGCAGCTTAGTGGGGTCTGTCTATGGCTACACCTTC. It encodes CASSLVGSVYGYTF.

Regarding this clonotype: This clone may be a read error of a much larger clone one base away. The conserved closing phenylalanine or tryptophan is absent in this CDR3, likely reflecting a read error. This CDR3 reads CASSVGQGIYTIYL. CDR3 nucleotide sequence: TGTGCCAGCAGCGTAGGACAGGGGATATACACCATATATTTG. This chain uses TRBV7-2 with TRBJ1-3; 9 positions match TRBD1. The CDR3 totals 14 residues. Germline V gene lookup returns CDR1 SGHTA and CDR2 FQGNSA. Trimming removed 5 bases from V and 8 bases from J; junction bases left unmatched: 7.

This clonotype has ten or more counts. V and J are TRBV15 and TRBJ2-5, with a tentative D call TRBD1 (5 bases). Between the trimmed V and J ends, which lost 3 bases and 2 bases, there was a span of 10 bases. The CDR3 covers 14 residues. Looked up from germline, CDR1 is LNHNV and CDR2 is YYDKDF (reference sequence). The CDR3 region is CATSSRQLQETQYF. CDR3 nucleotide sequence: TGTGCCACCAGCAGTAGACAGTTACAAGAGACCCAGTACTTC.

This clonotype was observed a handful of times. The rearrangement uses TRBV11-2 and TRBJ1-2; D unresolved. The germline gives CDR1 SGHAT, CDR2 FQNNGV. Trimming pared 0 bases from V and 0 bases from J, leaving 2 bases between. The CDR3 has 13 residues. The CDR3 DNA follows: TGTGCCAGCAGCTTAGAGCCTAACTATGGCTACACCTTC. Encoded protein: CASSLEPNYGYTF.

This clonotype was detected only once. This CDR3 reads CASSATDGTEAFF. The CDR3 DNA reads as TGCGCCAGCAGCGCCACAGATGGGACTGAAGCTTTCTTT. The chain has TRBV4-1 and TRBJ1-1, with D hard to call. Germline CDR1 is MGHRA and CDR2 is YSYEKL. Trimming removed 5 bases at V and 5 bases at J, with 12 bases between. The CDR3 consists of 13 residues.